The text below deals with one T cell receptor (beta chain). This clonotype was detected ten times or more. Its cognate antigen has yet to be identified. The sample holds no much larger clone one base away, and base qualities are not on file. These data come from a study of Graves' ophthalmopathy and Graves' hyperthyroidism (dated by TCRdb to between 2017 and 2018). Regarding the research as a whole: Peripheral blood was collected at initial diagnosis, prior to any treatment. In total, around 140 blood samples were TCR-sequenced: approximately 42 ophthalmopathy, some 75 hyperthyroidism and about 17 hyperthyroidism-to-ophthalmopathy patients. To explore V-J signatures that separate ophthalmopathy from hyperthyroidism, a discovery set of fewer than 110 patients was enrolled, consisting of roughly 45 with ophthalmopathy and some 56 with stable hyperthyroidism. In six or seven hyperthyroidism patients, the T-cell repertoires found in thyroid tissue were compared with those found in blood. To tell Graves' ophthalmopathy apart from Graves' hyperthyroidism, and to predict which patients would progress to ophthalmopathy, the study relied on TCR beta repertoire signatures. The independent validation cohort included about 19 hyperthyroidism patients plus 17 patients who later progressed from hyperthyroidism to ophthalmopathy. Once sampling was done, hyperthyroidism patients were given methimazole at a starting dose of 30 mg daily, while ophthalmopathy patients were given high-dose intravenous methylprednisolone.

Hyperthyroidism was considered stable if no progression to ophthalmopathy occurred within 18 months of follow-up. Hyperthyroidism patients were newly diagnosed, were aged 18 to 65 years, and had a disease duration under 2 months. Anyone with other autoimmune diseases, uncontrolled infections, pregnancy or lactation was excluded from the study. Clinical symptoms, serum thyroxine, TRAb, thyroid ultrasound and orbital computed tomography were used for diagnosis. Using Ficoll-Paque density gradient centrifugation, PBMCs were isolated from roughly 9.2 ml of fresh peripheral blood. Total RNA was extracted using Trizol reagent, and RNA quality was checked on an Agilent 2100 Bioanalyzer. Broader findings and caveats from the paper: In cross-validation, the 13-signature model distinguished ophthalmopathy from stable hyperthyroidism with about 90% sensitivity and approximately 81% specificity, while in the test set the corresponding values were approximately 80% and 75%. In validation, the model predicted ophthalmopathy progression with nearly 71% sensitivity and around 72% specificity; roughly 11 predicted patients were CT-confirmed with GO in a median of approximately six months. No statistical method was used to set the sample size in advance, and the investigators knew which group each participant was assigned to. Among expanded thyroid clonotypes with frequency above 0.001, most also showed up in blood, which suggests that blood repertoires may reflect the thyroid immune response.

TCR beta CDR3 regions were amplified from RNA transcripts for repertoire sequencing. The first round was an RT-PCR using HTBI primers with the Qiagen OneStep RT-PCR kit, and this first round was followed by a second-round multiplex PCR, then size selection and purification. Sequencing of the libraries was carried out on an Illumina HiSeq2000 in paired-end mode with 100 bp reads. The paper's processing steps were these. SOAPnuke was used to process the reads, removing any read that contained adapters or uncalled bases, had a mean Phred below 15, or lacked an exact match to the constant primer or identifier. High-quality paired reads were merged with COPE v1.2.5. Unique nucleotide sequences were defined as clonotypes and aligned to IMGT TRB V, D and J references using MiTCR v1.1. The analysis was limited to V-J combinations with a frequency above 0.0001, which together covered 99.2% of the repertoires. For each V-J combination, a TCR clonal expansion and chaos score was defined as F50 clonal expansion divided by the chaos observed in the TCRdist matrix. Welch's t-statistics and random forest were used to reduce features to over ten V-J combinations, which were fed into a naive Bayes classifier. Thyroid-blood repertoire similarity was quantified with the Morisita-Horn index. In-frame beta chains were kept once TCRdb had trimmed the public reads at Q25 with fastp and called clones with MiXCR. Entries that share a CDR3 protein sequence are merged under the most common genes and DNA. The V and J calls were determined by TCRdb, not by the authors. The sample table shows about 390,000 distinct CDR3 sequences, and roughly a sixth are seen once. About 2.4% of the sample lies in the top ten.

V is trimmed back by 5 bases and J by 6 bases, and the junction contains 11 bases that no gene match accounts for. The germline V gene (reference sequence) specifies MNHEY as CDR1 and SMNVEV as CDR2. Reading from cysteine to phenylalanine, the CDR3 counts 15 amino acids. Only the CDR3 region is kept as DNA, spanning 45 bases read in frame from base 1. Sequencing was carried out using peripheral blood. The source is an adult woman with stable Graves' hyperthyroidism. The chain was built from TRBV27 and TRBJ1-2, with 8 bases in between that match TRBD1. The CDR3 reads CASSIDRGGYNGYTF. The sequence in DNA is TGTGCCAGCAGTATAGACAGGGGAGGTTATAATGGCTACACCTTC.